The T cell receptor beta chain described here comes from a study of blood T cell repertoires in COVID-19. Study overall: The cDNA or gDNA used as material had been derived from T cells, B-cell-depleted T cells, or PBMCs.

TCRdb's copy holds only in-frame clones and misses some; the assay was immunoSEQ multiplex PCR. Of about 180,000 clones in the sample, over 70% were seen once. Allocation to cohorts depended on clinical history reported by the participants. CDR1 and CDR2 from the germline V gene are SNHLY and FYNNEI. V was shortened by 6 bases and J by 0 bases, with 8 bases between the two germline ends. The CDR3 extends over 13 amino acids. This clone has just a few counts. Sequencing was carried out using PBMCs or T cells enriched from blood (not recorded which). This sequence joins TRBV2 and TRBJ1-1; a possible D gene is TRBD1 (6 bases). This TCR was sampled from a man in his 60s who had been exposed to COVID-19. The CDR3 loop is CASRGTLNTEAFF. DNA for the CDR3: TGTGCCAGCAGGGGGACACTGAACACTGAAGCTTTCTTT.